This T cell receptor (beta chain) originates from a study of PD-1 blockade in classical Hodgkin lymphoma. In the case of this clone: Antigen: not known.

Overall study results and limits: Some patients started nivolumab under 1 year after ASCT, and they were excluded.

Measured with immunoSEQ multiplex PCR; TCRdb has only the in-frame clones, and not every one. This table holds 64,000 or so clones, approximately 94% found once. The time point was: cycle 4 day 1 (C4D1), after more than five weeks of nivolumab. Patients all relapsed after autologous stem cell transplantation, and there was variation in brentuximab vedotin exposure. The CDR3 contains 15 residues. Germline CDR1 is SGDLS and CDR2 is YYNGEE. Germline trimming cut 2 bases from V and 5 bases from J; bases unmatched to any gene: 5. V gene TRBV9 combines with J gene TRBJ2-3; 10 bases line up with TRBD2. The sequencing used peripheral blood mononuclear cells (PBMCs), collected before the fourth cycle of nivolumab. The receptor was derived from a human donor with classical Hodgkin lymphoma. For the CDR3, the DNA is TGTGCCAGCAGCGTCACTAGCGGGAAAGTAGATACGCAGTATTTT. It translates to CASSVTSGKVDTQYF.